This TCR beta chain is drawn from a study of blood T cells in healthy people across ages (dated by TCRdb to between 2014 and 2017). About the study as a whole: In model experiments, roughly one uniquely barcoded TCR beta cDNA molecule per two T cells was captured by template switching. Donors were grouped into four age groups: young (average 16 years), middle-aged (39), aged (approximately 58) and long-lived (around 82). Using deep sequencing normalized with unique cDNA molecular identifiers, the study measured how TCR beta repertoire diversity changes with age. The study analyzed two additional independent replicas of 1 million unique cDNA reads from the same blood draw for two donors, one aged 18 to 29 and one aged 80 or older. To avoid experimental bias, donors of different ages were spread randomly across the sequencing lanes. The full study reports these points: Since profiling was done on bulk unsorted PBMCs, naive and antigen-experienced compartments could not be conclusively compared. Estimates of total diversity from one million sequenced T cells were regarded as lower bounds and underestimates. Because donor CMV infection status was unknown, age-related changes in expanded clonotypes were potentially confounded. The percentage of naive T cells measured by flow cytometry correlated strongly with observed TCR beta diversity. The long-lived group showed more naive CD4+ T cells, fewer expanded clones and increased TCR diversity than the aged group, suggesting age selection. As age increased, observed TCR beta diversity per million T cells dropped in a roughly linear way, and a significant reduction was already evident by age around 41.

The library was prepared using 5' RACE. The sequencer listed for this sample is Illumina HiSeq 2500. A second roughly 6 to 11 cycle PCR used a sample-barcoded 5' primer and a J-beta primer mix. Each TCR beta cDNA molecule received a unique molecular identifier from a template-switch 5' adaptor carrying 12 random nucleotides. Each sample yielded at least 2.5 million CDR3-containing paired-end reads. First-strand cDNA was synthesized from all RNA with the Mint cDNA synthesis kit, primed by a TRBC-specific oligonucleotide. After uracil-DNA glycosylase treatment, a first 18-cycle PCR used universal primers M1SS and BC2_uni_R on all cDNA. In the original analysis: For normalization, 1 million high-quality reads were randomly selected from each sample, with every read carrying a distinct molecular identifier. Reads sharing molecular identifiers were discarded rather than binned into consensus sequences. MiTCR, run with a Q25 quality threshold and the strictest error-elimination algorithm, handled CDR3 identification, clonotype clustering and error correction. A nonparametric unseen species model using Euler transformation provided a lower-bound estimate of total TCR beta diversity. TCRdb reanalyzed the raw reads on its own, using fastp at Q25 for trimming and MiXCR for clone calling, and kept in-frame beta chains. Each CDR3 protein appears once, grouped with its most common genes and DNA. The V and J calls reflect TCRdb's pipeline rather than the authors' work. The table for this sample lists about 640,000 distinct CDR3 sequences; about 30% of them were counted only once. 15% to 18% of the sample is taken by the ten largest.

Systemically healthy Caucasian individuals from Russia, 35 to 50 in total and aged about 6 to 90 years, were included as donors. Approximately 11 milliliters of peripheral blood were drawn from each donor into EDTA-treated Vacutainer tubes. PBMCs were isolated by Ficoll-Paque density-gradient centrifugation, with at least 7 million obtained per sample. Total RNA was extracted from PBMCs with Trizol reagent, with at least 5.5 micrograms obtained per sample. For every donor, an aliquot of PBMCs went through flow cytometry to measure the percentages of naive CD45RAhigh/CD27high T cells. Turning to this clonotype: Its recognized antigen is unknown. No quality values exist for individual bases; no much larger clone is one base distant.

Ends trimmed: V by 6 bases, J by 5 bases; bases unmatched to a gene: 9. CDR1 and CDR2 were assigned from the germline V gene (reference sequence) as DFQATT and SNEGSKA. The CDR3 has 13 amino acids, counting the end cysteine and phenylalanine. Of the read, only the CDR3 DNA is kept; its 39 bases are in frame from base 1. The rearrangement combines TRBV20-1 with TRBJ1-2, with 7 bases aligning to TRBD1. The origin of this receptor is a woman at least 80 years old in good health. The sample taken for sequencing was blood. The CDR3 region: CSAQGGAKYGYTF. In nucleotide form, the sequence is TGCAGTGCCCAGGGGGGGGCGAAGTATGGCTACACCTTC.